These T cell receptor beta chains were read from a single sample in a study of T cells in Graves' hyperthyroidism and ophthalmopathy. TCRdb reanalysed the multiplex PCR reads using MiXCR and keeps one entry per CDR3 protein. The sample contains approximately 870,000 distinct CDR3 sequences, 38% of which appear only once. The specimen sequenced was blood. Receptors were obtained from a man between 18 and 35 years old with Graves' hyperthyroidism. The CDR3 runs from the conserved cysteine through the conserved F or W. The D gene is left open where the match is weak. Clone size is given for some rows only: seen once, a few or many times, or a class if the clone is expanded.

j_call clone_size d_call v_call cdr3_length cdr3_aa cdr3_nt
TRBJ1-5 NA NA TRBV6-2/TRBV6-3 16 CASSPLGQSLNQPQHF TGTGCCAGCAGTCCGCTCGGACAGTCCCTCAATCAGCCCCAGCATTTT
TRBJ2-7 many NA TRBV7-2 14 CASSQLAAYYEQYF TGTGCCAGCAGCCAACTTGCTGCCTACTACGAGCAGTACTTC
TRBJ1-6 NA TRBD1 TRBV2 15 CASSGRDRIDSPLHF TGTGCCAGCAGTGGAAGGGACAGAATTGATTCACCCCTCCACTTT
TRBJ2-5 few NA TRBV7-2 15 CASSLEGVTGETQYF TGTGCCAGCAGCTTGGAGGGAGTGACTGGAGAGACCCAGTACTTC
TRBJ2-3 few NA TRBV25-1 12 CASSEQGDTQYF TGTGCCAGCAGTGAACAGGGGGATACGCAGTATTTT
TRBJ1-4 NA NA TRBV4-2 14 CASSPGWGPEKLFF TGTGCCAGCAGCCCAGGGTGGGGGCCCGAAAAACTGTTTTTT
TRBJ2-2 many NA TRBV14 14 CASSQDWPPGELFF TGTGCCAGCAGCCAAGATTGGCCTCCCGGGGAGCTGTTTTTT
TRBJ2-7 NA NA TRBV5-6 13 CASSNFGSYEQYF TGTGCCAGCAGCAATTTTGGGAGCTACGAGCAGTACTTC
TRBJ2-5 NA NA TRBV7-2 16 CASSLYHLGGQETQYF TGTGCCAGCAGCTTATACCACTTGGGAGGCCAAGAGACCCAGTACTTC
TRBJ2-7 few NA TRBV6-1 12 CASSGPKYEQYF TGTGCCAGCAGTGGACCGAAGTACGAGCAGTACTTC
TRBJ2-7 few NA TRBV7-2 14 CASSLPGEVGEQYF TGTGCCAGCAGCCTTCCCGGGGAGGTAGGGGAGCAGTACTTC
TRBJ1-3 many NA TRBV19 13 CASRPSPGNTIYF TGTGCCAGCCGACCTTCACCTGGAAACACCATATATTTT
TRBJ2-2 few TRBD1 TRBV2 15 CASTGTDANTGELFF TGTGCCAGCACGGGGACAGACGCGAACACCGGGGAGCTGTTTTTT
TRBJ2-5 NA NA TRBV5-8 15 CASSLGSTSSETQYF TGTGCCAGCAGCTTGGGGTCTACGAGTTCAGAGACCCAGTACTTC
TRBJ1-2 NA NA TRBV7-2 12 CATQRGGNGYTF TGTGCCACCCAAAGGGGAGGAAATGGGTACACCTTC
TRBJ2-7 NA TRBD1 TRBV7-9 14 CASSMDRLPYEQYF TGTGCCAGCAGCATGGACAGGCTCCCCTACGAGCAGTACTTC
TRBJ1-2 NA TRBD1 TRBV7-9 16 CASSQGDRRLGYGYTF TGTGCCAGCAGCCAAGGGGACAGACGCCTGGGCTATGGCTACACCTTC
TRBJ1-2 NA NA TRBV19 13 CASSDAGFRGYTF TGTGCCAGCAGTGACGCAGGGTTTCGTGGCTACACCTTC
TRBJ1-1 many NA TRBV29-1 12 CSVWAEDGEAFF TGCAGCGTTTGGGCCGAGGATGGTGAAGCTTTCTTT
TRBJ1-1 many NA TRBV20-1 12 CSALPLNTEAFF TGCAGTGCTTTACCGTTGAACACTGAAGCTTTCTTT
TRBJ2-2 NA NA TRBV6-1 13 CASLTGEAGELFF TGTGCCAGCCTGACGGGGGAGGCCGGGGAGCTGTTTTTT
TRBJ1-1 NA NA TRBV6-6 12 CASNMGNTEAFF TGTGCCAGCAATATGGGGAACACTGAAGCTTTCTTT
TRBJ1-4 few TRBD1 TRBV20-1 15 CSARGGQDPDEKLFF TGCAGTGCTAGAGGGGGACAGGACCCTGATGAAAAACTGTTTTTT
TRBJ2-7 few NA TRBV20-1 15 CSARDMGGAVHEQYF TGCAGTGCTAGAGATATGGGGGGAGCGGTCCACGAGCAGTACTTC
TRBJ1-6 many TRBD1 TRBV5-4 13 CASRRQGNSPLHF TGTGCCAGCAGGCGACAGGGCAATTCACCCCTCCACTTT
TRBJ2-6 many TRBD2 TRBV7-9 20 CASSLAQERGFNSGANVLTF TGTGCCAGCAGCTTAGCGCAGGAGCGGGGGTTCAACTCTGGGGCCAACGTCCTGACTTTC
TRBJ2-7 NA TRBD2 TRBV3-1 16 CASSQEGGIDPYEQYF TGTGCCAGCAGCCAAGAGGGAGGGATCGACCCCTACGAGCAGTACTTC
TRBJ1-4 many NA TRBV15 15 CATRLWGKTNEKLFF TGTGCCACCAGGCTATGGGGGAAGACTAATGAAAAACTGTTTTTT
TRBJ1-5 few TRBD1 TRBV5-8 14 CASSRPDRAQPQHF TGTGCCAGCAGCCGACCGGACAGGGCTCAGCCCCAGCATTTT
TRBJ1-5 NA NA TRBV7-2 16 CASSLAQRGFQETQHF TGTGCCAGCAGCTTAGCGCAGCGGGGTTTTCAAGAGACCCAGCATTTT
TRBJ1-1 NA NA TRBV11-2 13 CASSFIEYTEAFF TGTGCCAGCAGCTTTATAGAATACACTGAAGCTTTCTTT
TRBJ2-2 NA TRBD1 TRBV12-3/TRBV12-4 15 CASSPDRGVAGELFF TGTGCCAGCAGCCCGGACAGGGGAGTCGCCGGGGAGCTGTTTTTT
TRBJ2-2 NA NA TRBV4-3 15 CASSQENSYTGELFF TGCGCCAGCAGCCAAGAGAACAGCTACACCGGGGAGCTGTTTTTT
TRBJ2-5 NA NA TRBV13 13 CASSLDAEETQYF TGTGCCAGCAGCTTAGACGCGGAAGAGACCCAGTACTTC
TRBJ2-7 NA NA TRBV13 13 CASSPKESYEQYF TGTGCCAGCAGCCCCAAGGAGAGCTACGAGCAGTACTTC
TRBJ1-6 many NA TRBV7-8 15 CASSLGGDVNSPLHF TGTGCCAGCAGCTTAGGCGGGGACGTGAATTCACCCCTCCACTTT
TRBJ1-1 NA NA TRBV9 13 CASSVGGAAEAFF TGTGCCAGCAGCGTAGGGGGGGCTGCTGAAGCTTTCTTT
TRBJ1-4 NA TRBD1 TRBV7-3 15 CASSQGEGTGEKLFF TGCGCCAGCAGCCAGGGGGAGGGGACAGGTGAAAAACTGTTTTTT
TRBJ2-7 NA NA TRBV2 16 CASGSGGRLGSYEQYF TGTGCCAGCGGCTCGGGGGGCAGGCTGGGCTCCTACGAGCAGTACTTC
TRBJ1-5 few NA TRBV12-3/TRBV12-4 15 CASSLDSRFNQPQHF TGTGCCAGCAGTTTAGACAGCCGATTCAATCAGCCCCAGCATTTT
TRBJ1-2 NA TRBD1 TRBV2 15 CASSTHRGANYGYTF TGTGCCAGCAGTACCCACAGGGGTGCTAACTATGGCTACACCTTC
TRBJ2-5 NA TRBD2 TRBV7-3 16 CASSSSGTSGGETQYF TGTGCCAGCAGCTCATCCGGGACTAGTGGTGGGGAGACCCAGTACTTC
TRBJ2-2 NA TRBD1 TRBV24-1 18 CASSYDGIRQGVHGELFF TGTGCCAGCAGTTACGACGGGATCCGACAGGGGGTTCACGGGGAGCTGTTTTTT
TRBJ2-7 NA TRBD1 TRBV4-3 16 CASSQARGTGSYEQYF TGCGCCAGCAGCCAAGCTAGAGGGACAGGCTCCTACGAGCAGTACTTC
TRBJ1-5 NA NA TRBV2 15 CASSASDGDYQPQHF TGTGCCAGCAGCGCCTCAGACGGGGACTATCAGCCCCAGCATTTT
TRBJ1-4 NA NA TRBV7-7 13 CASSPVEYEKLFF TGTGCTAGCAGCCCAGTGGAGTACGAAAAACTGTTTTTT
TRBJ1-6 many NA TRBV19 17 CASSIATGSSYNSPLHF TGTGCCAGTAGTATAGCTACTGGGAGCTCCTATAATTCACCCCTCCACTTT
TRBJ1-6 many TRBD1 TRBV19 15 CASSTDRDVGSPLHF TGTGCCAGTAGTACGGACAGGGACGTCGGTTCACCCCTCCACTTT
TRBJ1-1 many NA TRBV29-1 11 CSVEDSSSAFF TGCAGCGTTGAAGACAGTAGTTCAGCTTTCTTT
TRBJ1-5 many NA TRBV25-1 14 CASSEVGVDQPQHF TGTGCCAGCAGTGAAGTAGGGGTCGATCAGCCCCAGCATTTT
TRBJ1-1 many NA TRBV7-9 14 CASTTGGMNTEAFF TGTGCCAGCACGACGGGAGGCATGAACACTGAAGCTTTCTTT
TRBJ1-5 many NA TRBV20-1 13 CSARSKGSQPQHF TGCAGTGCTAGATCTAAGGGTAGTCAGCCCCAGCATTTT
TRBJ1-6 NA NA TRBV20-1 14 CSAPTTGRTTPLHF TGCAGTGCTCCTACGACGGGACGGACCACACCCCTCCACTTT
TRBJ1-2 many NA TRBV24-1 14 CATSDPSQRSGYTF TGTGCCACCAGTGACCCCTCGCAGCGGTCTGGCTACACCTTC
TRBJ1-6 many NA TRBV11-2 15 CASSLVGGRGSPLHF TGTGCCAGCAGCTTAGTCGGGGGGCGAGGTTCACCCCTCCACTTT
TRBJ1-1 many NA TRBV29-1 13 CSVGPGLNTEAFF TGCAGCGTGGGCCCGGGTCTTAACACTGAAGCTTTCTTT
TRBJ2-1 NA NA TRBV5-6 14 CASSFPGTRAEQFF TGTGCCAGCAGCTTCCCCGGGACTCGCGCTGAGCAGTTCTTC
TRBJ2-2 NA TRBD2 TRBV10-3 16 CAISLAGGGNTGELFF TGTGCCATCAGTTTAGCGGGAGGCGGGAACACCGGGGAGCTGTTTTTT
TRBJ1-4 NA TRBD1 TRBV7-2 16 CASSADRVGGNEKLFF TGTGCCAGCAGCGCGGACAGGGTCGGGGGTAATGAAAAACTGTTTTTT